This T cell receptor (beta chain) was documented in a study of CD8 T cells in Susac syndrome (dated by TCRdb to between 2019 and 2020). Background for the entire study: Whether CD8+ T cell activation and differentiation in Susac syndrome was antigen driven was tested using repertoire sequencing. Clonality of the CD8+ T cell repertoire was compared between over 10 healthy donors, roughly 14 Susac syndrome patients and fewer than 16 multiple sclerosis patients.

Trimming takes 5 bases from V and 8 bases from J, and the germline ends sit 9 bases apart. The CDR3 sequence holds 12 residues, the cysteine and phenylalanine included. The kept DNA is CDR3 alone, 36 bases in frame from the first base. The germline V gene encodes CDR1 SGHAT and CDR2 FQNNGV. RNA was extracted with the RNeasy kit and 0.5 to 1 ug was reverse transcribed using random hexamers. The immunoSEQ multiplex PCR assay, which covers 54 Vbeta and 13 Jbeta segments, was used to amplify TCR beta CDR3 regions. To correct PCR amplification bias, a synthetic template baseline was used for both primer optimization and computational correction. In the authors' own workflow: Reads were assigned to V, D and J genes according to IMGT and analyzed in immunoSEQ Analyzer, with only productive sequences retained. To calculate clonality, Shannon entropy was normalized by log2 of the number of productive unique sequences and then subtracted from one. For each patient and control, public and private clones were evaluated within the 100 most prevalent clones. Susac-specific clones were defined as absent from healthy and MS cohorts, roughly 1,100 published viral clones and other ImmuneACCESS disease sequences. The raw public data were reprocessed by TCRdb itself: fastp quality trimming at Q25, MiXCR clonotype calling, in-frame beta chains only. All rows with the same CDR3 protein become a single entry with the most common DNA and genes. The V and J calls reflect TCRdb's pipeline rather than the authors' work. This sample gives roughly 150,000 distinct CDR3 sequences in total; approximately 93% of them show up just once. The ten top clones hold roughly 0.19% of the sample.

Peripheral blood CD8+ and CD4+ T cells from healthy donors, Susac syndrome patients and multiple sclerosis patients were profiled by high-throughput TCR beta sequencing. The multiple sclerosis controls were treatment-naive patients who had stable or active relapsing-remitting disease and met the revised McDonald criteria. Bulk CD8+ and CD4+ T cells were purified by magnetic negative isolation, while CD8+ TEMRA cells were enriched using FACS. Blood was drawn into EDTA tubes, processed within 24 hours, and PBMCs were isolated by density gradient centrifugation. PBMCs intended for TCR sequencing were cryopreserved in liquid nitrogen and thawed later in a water bath at 37 degrees C. Purity of sorted or isolated CD4+, CD8+ and CD8+ TEMRA cells was at least 90%. General findings and caveats noted by the study authors: The number of individuals in the TCR sequencing and HLA analysis was recognized as being relatively small.

This clonotype was observed a single time. Its cognate antigen has yet to be identified. Base qualities are not at hand, and no much larger clone is one base apart. Evidence from one read is weak. The sequence was obtained from a human donor with multiple sclerosis. The rearrangement joined TRBV11-2 to TRBJ2-2; there is no confident call for the D gene. Material for sequencing was CD8+ T cells from PBMCs. The CDR3 amino acid sequence is: CASSPTGGELFF. The nucleotides are TGTGCCAGCAGCCCCACGGGTGGGGAGCTGTTTTTT.